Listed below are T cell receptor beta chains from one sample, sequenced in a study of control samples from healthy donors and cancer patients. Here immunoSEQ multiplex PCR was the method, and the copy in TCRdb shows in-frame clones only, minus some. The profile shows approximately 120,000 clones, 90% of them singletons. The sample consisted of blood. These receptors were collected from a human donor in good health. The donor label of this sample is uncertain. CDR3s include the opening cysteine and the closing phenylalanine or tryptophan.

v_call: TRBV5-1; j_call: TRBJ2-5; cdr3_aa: CASRASGGGGETQYF
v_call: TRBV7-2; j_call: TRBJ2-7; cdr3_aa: CASSPQGGRSDEQYF
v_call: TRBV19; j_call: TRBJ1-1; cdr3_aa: CASSIRGDGNTEAFF
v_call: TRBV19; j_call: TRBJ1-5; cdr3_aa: CASRSGSNQPQHF
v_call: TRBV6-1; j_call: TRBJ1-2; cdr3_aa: CASSDPGQGNYGYTF
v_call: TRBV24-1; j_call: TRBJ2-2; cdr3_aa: CATSDPGTGNTGELFF
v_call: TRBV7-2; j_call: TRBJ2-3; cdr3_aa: CASSSPEGEIDTQYF
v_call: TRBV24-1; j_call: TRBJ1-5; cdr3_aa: CATSLLGQPQHF
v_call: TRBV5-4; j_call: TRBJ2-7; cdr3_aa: CASSSGQDYEQYF
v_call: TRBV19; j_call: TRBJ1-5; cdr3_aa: CATTPARGLANQPQHF
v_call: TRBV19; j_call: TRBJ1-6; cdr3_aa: CASSRVGNNSPLHF
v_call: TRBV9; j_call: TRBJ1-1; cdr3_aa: CASSVAGSMNTEAFF
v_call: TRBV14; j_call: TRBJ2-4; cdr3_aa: CASSQGGLAVAKNIQYF
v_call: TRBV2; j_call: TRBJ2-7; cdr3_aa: CASSEGQGATYEQYF
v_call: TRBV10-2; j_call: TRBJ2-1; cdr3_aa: CASSDISGGLSYNEQFF
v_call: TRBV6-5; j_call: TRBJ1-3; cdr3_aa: CASSLGQQGNTIYF
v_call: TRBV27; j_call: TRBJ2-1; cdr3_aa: CASMRGRDEQFF
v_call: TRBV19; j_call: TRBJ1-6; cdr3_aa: CASSIRGQGAGNSPLHF
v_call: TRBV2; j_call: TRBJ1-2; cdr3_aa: CASSTSASYGYTF
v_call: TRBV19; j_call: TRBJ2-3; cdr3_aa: CASTLSGTRRADTQYF
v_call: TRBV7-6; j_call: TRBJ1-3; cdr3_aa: CASSLVAGVTGNTIYF
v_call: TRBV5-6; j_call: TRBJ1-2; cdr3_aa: CASSLGGSGYTF
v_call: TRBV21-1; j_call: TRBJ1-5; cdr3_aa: CASSKVGGDQPQHF
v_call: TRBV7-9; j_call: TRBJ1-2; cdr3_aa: CASSLGNSSPDGYTF
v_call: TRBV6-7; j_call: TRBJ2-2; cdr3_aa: CASSYEAGGALPGELFF
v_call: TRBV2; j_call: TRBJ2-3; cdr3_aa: CASSQTSGGDTQYF
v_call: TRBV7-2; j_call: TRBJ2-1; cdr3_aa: CASSSLAGAYNEQFF
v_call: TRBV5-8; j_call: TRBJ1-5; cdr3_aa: CASSLTGRDQPQHF
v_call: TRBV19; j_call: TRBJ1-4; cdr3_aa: CASSLNREDKLFF
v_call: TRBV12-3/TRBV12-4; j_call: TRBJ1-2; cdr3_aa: CASSPRGPRGYTF
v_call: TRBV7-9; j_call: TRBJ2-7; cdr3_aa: CASSPTLGYEQYF
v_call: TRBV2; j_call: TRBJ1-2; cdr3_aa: CASGTGTYGYTF